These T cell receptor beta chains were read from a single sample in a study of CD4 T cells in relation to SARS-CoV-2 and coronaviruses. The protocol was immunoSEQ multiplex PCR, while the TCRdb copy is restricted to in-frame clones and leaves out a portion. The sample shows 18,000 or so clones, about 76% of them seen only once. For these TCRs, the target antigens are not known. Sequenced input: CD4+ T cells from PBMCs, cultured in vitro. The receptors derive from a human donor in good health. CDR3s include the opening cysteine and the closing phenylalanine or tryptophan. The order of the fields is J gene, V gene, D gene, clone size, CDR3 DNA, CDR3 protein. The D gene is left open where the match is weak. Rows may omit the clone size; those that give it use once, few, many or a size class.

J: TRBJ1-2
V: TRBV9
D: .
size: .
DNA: TGTGCCAGCAGCGTTACCCTTTTGGGGGGCTACACCTTC
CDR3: CASSVTLLGGYTF

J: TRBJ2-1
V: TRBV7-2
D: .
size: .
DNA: TGTGCCAGCAGCTTAGCGGCGGGGTACAATGAGCAGTTCTTC
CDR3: CASSLAAGYNEQFF

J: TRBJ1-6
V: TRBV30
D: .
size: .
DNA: TGTGCCTGTGATTCACCCCTCCACTTT
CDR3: CACDSPLHF

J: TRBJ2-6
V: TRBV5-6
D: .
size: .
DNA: TGTGCCAGCAGCCCGGCAAGGACGGCCCACTCTGGGGCCAACGTCCTGACTTTC
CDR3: CASSPARTAHSGANVLTF

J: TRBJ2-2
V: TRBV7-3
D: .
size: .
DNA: TGTGCCAGCGGCAGGGTTAGGTCCGGGGAGCTGTTTTTT
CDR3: CASGRVRSGELFF

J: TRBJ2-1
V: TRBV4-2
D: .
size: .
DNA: TGTGCCAGCAGCCAAGCCGGGCGAGTCCTTGCTTACAATGAGCAGTTCTTC
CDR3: CASSQAGRVLAYNEQFF

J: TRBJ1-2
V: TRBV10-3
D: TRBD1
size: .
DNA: TGTGCCATTTGCCGTGGGACAGGGGACGGGTATGGCTACACCTTC
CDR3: CAICRGTGDGYGYTF

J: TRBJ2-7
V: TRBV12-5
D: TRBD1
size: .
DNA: TGTGCTAGTGGTTTGGTACCCAGGGGGCCCCTCGAGCAGTACTTC
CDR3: CASGLVPRGPLEQYF

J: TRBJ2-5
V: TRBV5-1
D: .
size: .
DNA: TGCGCCAGCAGCGGGCAAGAGACCCAGTACTTC
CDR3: CASSGQETQYF

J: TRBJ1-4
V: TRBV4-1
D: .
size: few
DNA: TGCGCCAGCAGCCAAGTTCAGAGATCGGGTGAAAAACTGTTTTTT
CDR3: CASSQVQRSGEKLFF

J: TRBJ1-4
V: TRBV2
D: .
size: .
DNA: TGTGCCAGCAGTCTTCGGACTGGGAATGAAAAACTGTTTTTT
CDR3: CASSLRTGNEKLFF